This T cell receptor beta chain was recorded in a study of CD8+CD57+ T cells in acquired aplastic anemia. Whole-study context: Recorded DNA amounts for sorted CD4+ and CD8+ cells had an average of 3.2 ug. Healthy-donor CD4+ cells averaged roughly 10.8 million reads.

Investigators profiled TCR beta VDJ and CDR3 from genomic DNA template. TCRdb processed the reads anew with MiXCR; each CDR3 protein has one entry. The sample lists 400,000 to 450,000 distinct CDR3 sequences, 65% to 80% seen once, with around 4% in the top ten. In the case of this clonotype: Its antigen is currently unknown. It is likely a read error, because the conserved phenylalanine at the end of the CDR3 is missing. It is unclear where the CDR3 begins or ends on the DNA, so no DNA is shown, and the CDR3 is as TCRdb lists it.

Study-wide findings and caveats: Patients and healthy controls showed no significant CD8+ Simpson's diversity difference. It was found that more than 25 CD8+ CDR3 sequences were shared between patients and controls.

The CDR3 is 15 residues long, ends included. Germline CDR1 LNHDA, CDR2 SQIVND (reference sequence). J is TRBJ2-1 and V is TRBV19; TRBD2, as called in the table, went unchecked against the DNA. Sequenced: sorted CD4+, CD8+, or CD8+CD57+ T cells (not recorded which) from PBMCs. This clonotype originated in a human donor in good health, serving as a control. The CDR3 sequence is CASSLGIAIYPGILV.